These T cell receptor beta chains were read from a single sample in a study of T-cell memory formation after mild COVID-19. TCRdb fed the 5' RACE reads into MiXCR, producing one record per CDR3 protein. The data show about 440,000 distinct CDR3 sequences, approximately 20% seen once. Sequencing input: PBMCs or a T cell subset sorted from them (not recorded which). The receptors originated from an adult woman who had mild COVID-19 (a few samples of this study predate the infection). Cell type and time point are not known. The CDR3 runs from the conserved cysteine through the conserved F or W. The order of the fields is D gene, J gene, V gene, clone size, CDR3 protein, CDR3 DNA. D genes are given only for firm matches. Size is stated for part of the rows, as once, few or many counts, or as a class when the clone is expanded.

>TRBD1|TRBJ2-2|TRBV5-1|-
CASSWTGEGTGELFF
TGCGCCAGCAGCTGGACAGGGGAGGGGACCGGGGAGCTGTTTTTT
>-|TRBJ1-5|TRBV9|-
CASSVGGRSYSNQPQHF
TGTGCCAGCAGCGTAGGAGGACGGAGCTATAGCAATCAGCCCCAGCATTTT
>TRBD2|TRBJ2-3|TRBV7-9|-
CASSSHSGGAADTQYF
TGTGCCAGCAGCTCTCATAGCGGGGGGGCCGCAGATACGCAGTATTTT
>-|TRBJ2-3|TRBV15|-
CATSQGGFRTDTQYF
TGTGCCACCAGCCAAGGCGGGTTCCGCACAGATACGCAGTATTTT
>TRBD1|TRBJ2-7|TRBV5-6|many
CASSSRGQAYEQYF
TGTGCCAGCAGCTCCCGCGGACAGGCCTACGAGCAGTACTTC
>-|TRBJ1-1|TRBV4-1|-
CASRIQEGMNTEAFF
TGCGCCAGCAGGATACAGGAGGGCATGAACACTGAAGCTTTCTTT
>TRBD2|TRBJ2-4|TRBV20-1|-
CSGRTRLAAWGENIQYF
TGCAGTGGACGGACTCGACTAGCAGCCTGGGGAGAAAACATTCAGTACTTC
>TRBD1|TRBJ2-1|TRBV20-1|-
CSARGPVAGGHNEQFF
TGCAGTGCTAGAGGGCCGGTGGCAGGGGGTCACAATGAGCAGTTCTTC
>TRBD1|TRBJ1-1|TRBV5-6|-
CASSLDRGPAFF
TGTGCCAGCAGCCTAGACAGGGGACCTGCTTTCTTT
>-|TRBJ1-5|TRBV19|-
CASSAQGRNQPQHF
TGTGCCAGTAGTGCGCAGGGTCGCAATCAGCCCCAGCATTTT
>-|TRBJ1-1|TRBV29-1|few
CSVTGTGNTEAFF
TGCAGCGTCACAGGGACGGGGAACACTGAAGCTTTCTTT
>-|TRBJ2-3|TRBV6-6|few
CASSFTGGLRGTDTQYF
TGTGCCAGCAGTTTCACGGGGGGCCTAAGAGGCACAGATACGCAGTATTTT
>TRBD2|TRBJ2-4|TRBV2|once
CASRPRIGTSAPKNIQYF
TGTGCCAGCCGACCAAGGATAGGGACTAGCGCCCCCAAAAACATTCAGTACTTC
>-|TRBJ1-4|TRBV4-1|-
CASSYRDRGEKLFF
TGCGCCAGCAGCTACCGGGACCGGGGTGAAAAACTGTTTTTT
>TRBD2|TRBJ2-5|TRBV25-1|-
CASSESGGDQETQYF
TGTGCCAGCAGTGAGAGCGGGGGAGACCAAGAGACCCAGTACTTC
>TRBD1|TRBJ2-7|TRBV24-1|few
CATSDGQGYEQYF
TGTGCCACCAGTGATGGACAGGGGTACGAGCAGTACTTC
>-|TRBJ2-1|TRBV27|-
CASSLFTAGQLSYNEQFF
TGTGCCAGCAGTTTATTTACCGCAGGGCAGCTATCATACAATGAGCAGTTCTTC
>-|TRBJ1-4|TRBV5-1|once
CASSLNTGRGEKLFF
TGCGCCAGCAGCTTGAATACAGGGAGAGGAGAAAAACTGTTTTTT
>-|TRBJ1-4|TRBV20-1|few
CSARLGGREYEKLFF
TGCAGTGCTAGATTAGGCGGCAGGGAATATGAAAAACTGTTTTTT
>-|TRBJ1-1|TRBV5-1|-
CASSLEGPEAFF
TGCGCCAGCAGCTTGGAGGGACCTGAAGCTTTCTTT
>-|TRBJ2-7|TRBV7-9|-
CASSPSSGVTSYEQYF
TGTGCCAGCAGCCCTAGTTCCGGGGTGACTTCCTACGAGCAGTACTTC
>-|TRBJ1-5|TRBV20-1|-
CSAIHAYSNQPQHF
TGCAGTGCTATCCACGCATATAGCAATCAGCCCCAGCATTTT